The text below deals with one T cell receptor (beta chain). Sequencing used immunoSEQ multiplex PCR; TCRdb keeps in-frame clones, though not all of them. This table holds 76,000 or so clones, over 75% found once. This specimen comes from a study of OX40 agonist ivuxolimab in advanced cancers. Looked up from germline, CDR1 is ENHRY and CDR2 is SYGVKD. The CDR3 extends over 16 amino acids. Trimming shortened V by 1 base and J by 4 bases, and 13 bases separated the two germline ends. The sequence derives from an adult with an advanced solid tumor such as melanoma, head and neck, liver or kidney cancer. The chain is built from TRBV10-3 and TRBJ2-2; D is perhaps TRBD1 (7 bases). The specimen was CD4+ or CD8+ T cells sorted from blood, collected in a trial of the OX40 agonist ivuxolimab. The CDR3, as DNA: TGTGCCATCAGTGAGTTGGGCCAGGGGGGCACCGGGGAGCTGTTTTTT. Translated: CAISELGQGGTGELFF.